This T cell receptor (beta chain) was obtained from a study of T cells after yellow fever vaccination (dated by TCRdb to between 2018 and 2021). For the study in its entirety: The SMART-Seq v4 Ultra Low Input RNA kit was used to prepare libraries from fractions with low cell numbers. To follow T-cell clones before and after both primary and booster YFV17D yellow fever vaccination, bulk TCR alpha and beta repertoires underwent longitudinal sequencing. Two healthy male donors, one aged 18 to 29 and one aged 30 to 40 years, made up the cohort. Blood was drawn at multiple timepoints before and after primary and secondary immunization, with bulk PBMC replicates and cell subsets isolated.

From the cysteine up to the phenylalanine, the CDR3 has a length of 16 residues. Only the CDR3 region is kept as DNA, spanning 48 bases read in frame from base 1. The CDR1 and CDR2 encoded by the germline V gene are SGHTA and FQGNSA. Trimming leaves V shorter by 2 bases and J shorter by 4 bases, with the junction holding 8 bases beyond the gene matches. In the paper's terms, the treatment or condition label means: live attenuated yellow fever vaccine strain. Two biological replicates of bulk PBMCs were collected at each blood-draw timepoint. PBMCs were isolated from peripheral blood using a standard Ficoll-Paque protocol. TriZol was used to extract RNA from bulk PBMCs, from CD4 and CD8 fractions, and from dextramer-positive and dextramer-negative fractions. Overall study results and their limits: The study included only a couple of donors, which limits how far the findings can be generalized. A small fraction of clonotypes showed up in both the CD4 and CD8 compartments, probably as a result of convergent recombination. The secondary T-cell response was found to be weaker but faster than the primary response, with a peak reached on day 5 rather than on day 15. After the booster, most of the clones that had expanded following primary vaccination were detected again (96% of CD4 and roughly 88% of CD8), which suggests that memory was broadly maintained. Computational filtering was required because FACS-sorted repertoires could contain abundant contaminating clonotypes from the bulk population.

This clonotype occurred a few times. Its recognized antigen is unknown. No base quality information exists; no much larger clone differs at one position. TCR cDNA was synthesized by 5'RACE template switching, which introduced a universal primer site and unique molecular identifiers. Priming of cDNA synthesis was performed from both the TCR alpha and TCR beta constant segments. Library amplification used two PCR steps, and the second PCR step added sample barcodes and sequencing adapters. Sequencing of libraries was done on Illumina HiSeq 2500 (2x100 bp) or NovaSeq (2x150 bp). As for the authors' bioinformatics: MIGEC was used to demultiplex reads and collapse the reads into UMI consensus sequences, and MiXCR was used for V(D)J alignment. Using edgeR on replicate PBMC samples, clonotypes were called vaccine-responding if FDR was below 0.01 and the log2 fold change was above 5 up to day 15. CD4 or CD8 identity was assigned to each bulk clonotype according to whether the clonotype was present at higher abundance in the sequenced CD4 repertoire or the sequenced CD8 repertoire. In-frame beta chains were kept once TCRdb had trimmed the public reads at Q25 with fastp and called clones with MiXCR. Rows matching on CDR3 protein sequence are summarized as one entry with the most common DNA and genes. The V and J calls and clone size are TCRdb's, not the authors'. The table for this sample lists hundreds of thousands of distinct CDR3 sequences; 15% to 20% of them were counted only once. The ten largest clones add up to 13% to 15% of the sample.

The specimen comprised PBMCs, sampled 15 days after the yellow fever booster vaccination. This clonotype was obtained from a man aged 30 to 39 who received the YFV17D yellow fever vaccine. The chain is made from TRBV7-2 and TRBJ2-3, with 8 central nucleotides matching TRBD1. Here the CDR3 is given as CASSLSGSGGPDTQYF. The DNA sequence is given as TGTGCCAGCAGCTTATCGGGTTCAGGGGGCCCAGATACGCAGTATTTT.